The 11 T cell receptor beta chains below were found in one sample sequenced in a study of beta chain features in type 1 diabetes. TCRB transcripts that were expressed got sequenced, as all of the isolated RNA had been reverse transcribed. Sequencing was performed with immunoSEQ multiplex PCR; in TCRdb, only in-frame clones are kept and a portion is missing. The sample consists of about 900,000 clones, 15% to 20% of them appearing once. Sequencing was performed on naive CD4+ T cells from blood. These TCRs come from a woman younger than 35 in good health.

This chain connects TRBV11-2 to TRBJ2-3; D is possibly TRBD2 (6 bases). The CDR3 is made up of 16 amino acids. The germline V and J ends were trimmed by 3 bases and 0 bases, with 13 bases remaining between them. CDR1 is SGHAT, CDR2 FQNNGV, per germline. CDR3 loop: CASSLGLSPSTDTQYF. In nucleotides, the CDR3 is TGTGCCAGCAGCTTGGGACTTTCGCCTAGCACAGATACGCAGTATTTT.

The V and J genes are TRBV4-3 and TRBJ1-2; the D is unclear. Germline CDR1 and CDR2: LGHNA and YSLEER. The CDR3 totals 13 residues. Trimming cost V 0 bases and J 3 bases, with 5 bases left between them. CDR3 nucleotides: TGCGCCAGCAGCCAAGACAGTTACTATGGCTACACCTTC. Translation gives CASSQDSYYGYTF.

Turning to this clone: The same CDR3 can be traced to other DNA sequences in this sample. V is TRBV15 and J is TRBJ2-7; D gene ambiguous. Germline CDR1 LNHNV, CDR2 YYDKDF (reference sequence). The V and J ends lost 0 bases and 3 bases respectively, with 9 bases between them. The CDR3 consists of 14 residues. The CDR3 DNA reads TGTGCCACCAGCAGAGATGTCGGTCTCTACGAGCAGTACTTC. It encodes CATSRDVGLYEQYF.

The rearrangement uses TRBV6-1 and TRBJ2-1; 14 bases line up with TRBD2. The J segment lost 8 bases and the V segment lost 0 bases, leaving 3 bases of the junction unmatched. The germline gives CDR1 MNHNS, CDR2 SASEGT. CDR3 length: 16 amino acids. For the CDR3, the DNA is TGTGCCAGCAGTGAAGCCGGGACTAGCGGGAGAGATGAGCAGTTCTTC. Its translation is CASSEAGTSGRDEQFF.

For this clone: This same CDR3 is encoded by further DNA sequences in the sample. The CDR3 sequence is CASSRRTASYEQYF. The CDR3 nucleotides read TGTGCCAGCTCCCGAAGGACAGCCTCCTACGAGCAGTACTTC. This chain uses TRBV2 with TRBJ2-7, with D possibly TRBD1 on 6 matching bases. CDR1 is SNHLY, CDR2 FYNNEI, per germline. The CDR3 length is 14 residues. The V end lost 8 bases, the J end lost 0 bases, and 14 bases lay between the germline ends.

The chain has TRBV10-1 and TRBJ2-2; 8 bases map to TRBD2. CDR1 WNHNN and CDR2 SYGVQD come from the germline V gene (reference sequence). V was pared by 4 bases and J by 1 base, with 8 bases of the junction left unmatched. The CDR3 sequence is 17 residues long. The CDR3 DNA reads as TGCGCCAGCAGTGTTTATCGAACTAGCGGGAACACCGGGGAGCTGTTTTTT. This encodes CASSVYRTSGNTGELFF.

The V call is TRBV4-3, the J call TRBJ1-2; possible D gene TRBD1, 6 bases. The germline V gene encodes CDR1 LGHNA and CDR2 YSLEER. The CDR3 contains 14 residues. Deletions cut 4 bases from V and 3 bases from J, with 12 bases between. CDR3 loop: CASSRTGRDYGYTF. In DNA form, the CDR3 reads TGCGCCAGCAGCCGAACAGGGAGGGACTATGGCTACACCTTC.

This clone has a handful of counts. This chain joins TRBV7-9 and TRBJ2-3; 13 bases are shared with TRBD2. Germline V gene sequence: CDR1 SEHNR, CDR2 FQNEAQ (reference sequence). The J segment lost 4 bases and the V segment lost 5 bases, leaving 6 bases of the junction unmatched. This CDR3 is built from 16 residues. The CDR3 DNA reads as TGTGCCAGCAGCCCCTGGACTAGCGGGAGAGCAGATACGCAGTATTTT. Amino acid sequence: CASSPWTSGRADTQYF.

Only a few counts were recorded for this clone. This chain links TRBV18 with TRBJ2-1, with D perhaps given as TRBD1 or TRBD2 (7 bases each). Germline V lookup: CDR1 KGHSH, CDR2 LQKENI. The V end lost 2 bases, the J end lost 7 bases, and 18 bases lay between the germline ends. There are 16 residues in the CDR3. The CDR3 here is CASSPMGGGLGNEQFF. CDR3 coding DNA: TGTGCCAGCTCACCAATGGGAGGGGGCCTAGGAAATGAGCAGTTCTTC.

This clone was seen more than once but under ten times. The chain recombines TRBV7-9 with TRBJ2-7; 11 nucleotides line up with TRBD2. The CDR3 runs 15 residues. Germline V lookup: CDR1 SEHNR, CDR2 FQNEAQ (reference sequence). With V trimmed by 4 bases and J by 1 base, 3 bases remained unmatched. The CDR3 nucleotides read TGTGCCAGCAGCTCCACTAGCGGGAGTTCCTACGAGCAGTACTTC. Its translation: CASSSTSGSSYEQYF.

As for this clone: The same CDR3 also results from other DNA sequences found in this sample. This chain uses TRBV28 with TRBJ2-7, with D uncertain. The V and J ends lost 6 bases and 0 bases respectively, with 6 bases between them. From germline, CDR1 is MDHEN and CDR2 SYDVKM. The CDR3 is made up of 12 amino acids. CDR3 protein: CASSLSSYEQYF. The DNA of the CDR3 is TGTGCCAGCAGCTTAAGCTCCTACGAGCAGTACTTC.